A selection of T cell receptor beta chains follows, all from one sample in a study of blood T cell repertoires in COVID-19. Using immunoSEQ multiplex PCR, the repertoire was profiled, and TCRdb retains in-frame clones only, with some absent. The sample holds approximately 300,000 clones, approximately 90% seen once. Sample: PBMCs or T cells enriched from blood (not recorded which). These receptors all stem from a woman aged 18-30 years who had recovered from COVID-19. Each CDR3 is given without its conserved first and last residue.

TRBJ1-1 | TRBV30 | AWSVGVGREAF
TRBJ2-3 | TRBV4-2 | ASSQGESSGGADTQY
TRBJ2-7 | TRBV4-1 | ASSQGGLAGTYEQY
TRBJ2-3 | TRBV3-1/TRBV3-2 | ASSLVGSGSDTQY
TRBJ2-1 | TRBV5-1 | ASSQRASGSTNEQF
TRBJ2-7 | TRBV15 | ATSPRQGGEQY
TRBJ2-2 | TRBV10-3 | AIRRQTSPNTGELF
TRBJ2-6 | TRBV5-1 | ASSLETGGIFGANVLT
TRBJ1-6 | TRBV9 | ASSPTGLVGSPLH
TRBJ2-2 | TRBV4-1 | ASSPNPGLAAANTGELF
TRBJ1-2 | TRBV6-5 | ASRLQENYGYT
TRBJ1-6 | TRBV30 | AWSVGGLGSPLH
TRBJ2-5 | TRBV24-1 | ATSDFTAIQETQY
TRBJ2-7 | TRBV7-9 | ASSLFVTSGSLSYEQY
TRBJ2-7 | TRBV6-5 | ASSYISGRAPEQY